The rows below give T cell receptor beta chains drawn from one sample of a study of regulatory T cells in long-lasting Graves disease. TCRdb passed the multiplex PCR reads through MiXCR, listing each CDR3 protein once. Of about 440,000 distinct CDR3 sequences in the sample, about a sixth were seen once. These same records also appear under a second study, on T cells in Graves' hyperthyroidism and ophthalmopathy.

The specimen was peripheral blood mononuclear cells (PBMCs), collected at new diagnosis, from a patient treated with antithyroid drugs. These receptors originate from a woman aged 25 to 39 with Graves disease. Both conserved end residues are part of each CDR3. Fields, in order: clone size, V gene, J gene, D gene, CDR3 DNA, CDR3 protein. A D gene is named only where the DNA matches it firmly. A clone size is listed for some rows: how often the clone was seen (once, few, many), or a class if it is expanded.

clone_size: many; v_call: TRBV3-1; j_call: TRBJ2-1; d_call: TRBD2; cdr3_nt: TGTGCCAGCAGCCTCGGACTAGCCTTGCAGTTCTTC; cdr3_aa: CASSLGLALQFF
clone_size: many; v_call: TRBV6-2/TRBV6-3; j_call: TRBJ1-2; d_call: TRBD1; cdr3_nt: TGTGCCAGCAGTGAAGCCCCAGGGGGCGAAGGTGGCTACACCTTC; cdr3_aa: CASSEAPGGEGGYTF
clone_size: few; v_call: TRBV4-1; j_call: TRBJ2-7; d_call: TRBD2; cdr3_nt: TGCGCCAGCAGCCAAGGGCGGGGGAGCTCCTACGAGCAGTACTTC; cdr3_aa: CASSQGRGSSYEQYF
clone_size: few; v_call: TRBV20-1; j_call: TRBJ2-3; d_call: .; cdr3_nt: TGCAGTGCTAGAGTGGGGTTAGAGGCAGATACGCAGTATTTT; cdr3_aa: CSARVGLEADTQYF
clone_size: few; v_call: TRBV6-1; j_call: TRBJ1-1; d_call: TRBD1; cdr3_nt: TGTGCCAGCAGCCCCTACAGGGGGGGCACTGAAGCTTTCTTT; cdr3_aa: CASSPYRGGTEAFF
clone_size: many; v_call: TRBV18; j_call: TRBJ1-3; d_call: .; cdr3_nt: TGTGCCAGCTCACCACAGGGCTCTGGAAACACCATATATTTT; cdr3_aa: CASSPQGSGNTIYF
clone_size: .; v_call: TRBV10-1; j_call: TRBJ2-1; d_call: .; cdr3_nt: TGCGCCAGCAGCGAAGGACTACTCAATGAGCAGTTCTTC; cdr3_aa: CASSEGLLNEQFF
clone_size: many; v_call: TRBV4-1; j_call: TRBJ1-1; d_call: .; cdr3_nt: TGCGCCAGCAGCCAAGTGCACAGACGCACTGAAGCTTTCTTT; cdr3_aa: CASSQVHRRTEAFF
clone_size: .; v_call: TRBV28; j_call: TRBJ1-2; d_call: .; cdr3_nt: TGTGCCAGCAGTTCTGGGTCGGAAGGGGGGGCTTCGGACTATGGCTACACCTTC; cdr3_aa: CASSSGSEGGASDYGYTF
clone_size: few; v_call: TRBV14; j_call: TRBJ2-3; d_call: TRBD2; cdr3_nt: TGTGCCAGCAGCCAACTACGAAGCGGGAGGGTCGCAGATACGCAGTATTTT; cdr3_aa: CASSQLRSGRVADTQYF
clone_size: .; v_call: TRBV20-1; j_call: TRBJ2-1; d_call: TRBD2; cdr3_nt: TGCAGTGCGGGGAGACTAGATAGCGGGTCCCACAATGAGCAGTTCTTC; cdr3_aa: CSAGRLDSGSHNEQFF
clone_size: many; v_call: TRBV12-3/TRBV12-4; j_call: TRBJ2-7; d_call: .; cdr3_nt: TGTGCCAGCAGTCCAGGACAAAGGAGCTCCTACGAGCAGTACTTC; cdr3_aa: CASSPGQRSSYEQYF
clone_size: few; v_call: TRBV12-3/TRBV12-4; j_call: TRBJ1-1; d_call: .; cdr3_nt: TGTGCCAGCGGAGACCGACAGGCCCAAAAAGCTTTCTTT; cdr3_aa: CASGDRQAQKAFF
clone_size: many; v_call: TRBV12-3/TRBV12-4; j_call: TRBJ2-7; d_call: TRBD2; cdr3_nt: TGTGCCAGCAGTCCCGTAGCGGGAGCGTCTGGGGAGCAGTACTTC; cdr3_aa: CASSPVAGASGEQYF
clone_size: .; v_call: TRBV15; j_call: TRBJ2-7; d_call: .; cdr3_nt: TGTGCCACCAGCAGAGAGACCCCGGGAGCAGGGCACGAGCAGTACTTC; cdr3_aa: CATSRETPGAGHEQYF
clone_size: many; v_call: TRBV7-2; j_call: TRBJ1-5; d_call: .; cdr3_nt: TGTGCCAGCAGCTTATCGAACAGCCTCGTTTGGCCCCAGCATTTT; cdr3_aa: CASSLSNSLVWPQHF
clone_size: many; v_call: TRBV20-1; j_call: TRBJ2-1; d_call: .; cdr3_nt: TGCAGTGCTCCCCCCGGGATAGGATATTACAATGAGCAGTTCTTC; cdr3_aa: CSAPPGIGYYNEQFF
clone_size: once; v_call: TRBV6-2/TRBV6-3; j_call: TRBJ1-5; d_call: .; cdr3_nt: TGTGCCAGCAGTGGGTGGAATCAGCCCCAGCATTTT; cdr3_aa: CASSGWNQPQHF
clone_size: .; v_call: TRBV5-1; j_call: TRBJ2-2; d_call: TRBD2; cdr3_nt: TGCGCCAGCAGTACTAGCGGGAGGTCAGGCGGGGAGCTGTTTTTT; cdr3_aa: CASSTSGRSGGELFF
clone_size: many; v_call: TRBV7-8; j_call: TRBJ2-5; d_call: .; cdr3_nt: TGTGCCAGCAGCTTCTCCTTACTTAAGTGGGGGGAGACCCAGTACTTC; cdr3_aa: CASSFSLLKWGETQYF
clone_size: .; v_call: TRBV6-9; j_call: TRBJ1-1; d_call: .; cdr3_nt: TGTGCCAGCAGTTACTCCTCCGTTTGGGCCAGGGACACTGAAGCTTTCTTT; cdr3_aa: CASSYSSVWARDTEAFF
clone_size: many; v_call: TRBV3-1; j_call: TRBJ2-1; d_call: .; cdr3_nt: TGTGCCAGCAGCCGGGAGGTAAGGTTTCCGAACAATGAGCAGTTCTTC; cdr3_aa: CASSREVRFPNNEQFF
clone_size: many; v_call: TRBV3-1; j_call: TRBJ2-2; d_call: .; cdr3_nt: TGTGCCAGCGAAGCGTTGGACACCGGGGAGCTGTTTTTT; cdr3_aa: CASEALDTGELFF
clone_size: many; v_call: TRBV2; j_call: TRBJ2-2; d_call: .; cdr3_nt: TGTGCCAGCAGTGAAAGGACGACAGCCCCACGACGGGAGCTGTTTTTT; cdr3_aa: CASSERTTAPRRELFF
clone_size: .; v_call: TRBV12-3/TRBV12-4; j_call: TRBJ1-5; d_call: .; cdr3_nt: TGTGCCAGCAGTTTTGGGGACTCAAGGGACCAGCCCCAGCATTTT; cdr3_aa: CASSFGDSRDQPQHF
clone_size: .; v_call: TRBV6-2/TRBV6-3; j_call: TRBJ2-7; d_call: TRBD1; cdr3_nt: TGTGCCAGCAGTGGGACAGGGGGCAGGTACGAGCAGTACTTC; cdr3_aa: CASSGTGGRYEQYF
clone_size: .; v_call: TRBV7-2; j_call: TRBJ1-2; d_call: .; cdr3_nt: TGTGCCAGCAGCCTAGAAGGGTATGACTATGGCTACACCTTC; cdr3_aa: CASSLEGYDYGYTF
clone_size: .; v_call: TRBV11-1; j_call: TRBJ2-1; d_call: .; cdr3_nt: TGCGCCAGCAGCTTGACCACCGGGACAGAGGGAGGCGGCTCCTACAATGAGCAGTTCTTC; cdr3_aa: CASSLTTGTEGGGSYNEQFF
clone_size: .; v_call: TRBV9; j_call: TRBJ1-2; d_call: TRBD1; cdr3_nt: TGTGCCAGCAGCGTAGCCATCCCGCAGGGGGACTATGGCTACACCTTC; cdr3_aa: CASSVAIPQGDYGYTF
clone_size: many; v_call: TRBV20-1; j_call: TRBJ1-2; d_call: .; cdr3_nt: TGCAGTGCTCGGAACAGCGGGTACTATGGCTACACCTTC; cdr3_aa: CSARNSGYYGYTF
clone_size: many; v_call: TRBV11-3; j_call: TRBJ2-1; d_call: TRBD2; cdr3_nt: TGTGCCAGCAGCTTAGGGGCTAGCGGGAGAGGGAATGAGCAGTTCTTC; cdr3_aa: CASSLGASGRGNEQFF
clone_size: many; v_call: TRBV28; j_call: TRBJ2-7; d_call: .; cdr3_nt: TGTGCCAGCAGTCCCCGTTACGAGCAGTACTTC; cdr3_aa: CASSPRYEQYF
clone_size: few; v_call: TRBV20-1; j_call: TRBJ1-5; d_call: .; cdr3_nt: TGCAGTGCTAGTCGTACCTATAGCAATCAGCCCCAGCATTTT; cdr3_aa: CSASRTYSNQPQHF
clone_size: .; v_call: TRBV7-7; j_call: TRBJ1-5; d_call: .; cdr3_nt: TGTGCTAGCAGCTCCGGGCCTAATCAGCCCCAGCATTTT; cdr3_aa: CASSSGPNQPQHF
clone_size: many; v_call: TRBV12-3/TRBV12-4; j_call: TRBJ1-2; d_call: TRBD1; cdr3_nt: TGTGCCAGCAGTTTCCAGGGGGCTGCGGGGTATGGCTACACCTTC; cdr3_aa: CASSFQGAAGYGYTF